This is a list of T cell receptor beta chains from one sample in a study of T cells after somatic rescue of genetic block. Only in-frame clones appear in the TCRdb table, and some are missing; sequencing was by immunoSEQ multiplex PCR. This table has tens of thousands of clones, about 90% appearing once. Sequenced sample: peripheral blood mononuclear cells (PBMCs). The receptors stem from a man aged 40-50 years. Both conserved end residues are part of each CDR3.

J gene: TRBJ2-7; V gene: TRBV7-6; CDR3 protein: CASSFGAGGPNEQYF
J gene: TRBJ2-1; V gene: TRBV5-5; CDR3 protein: CASSQGLAGVRVNEQFF
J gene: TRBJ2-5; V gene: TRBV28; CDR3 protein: CASSDRVAETQYF
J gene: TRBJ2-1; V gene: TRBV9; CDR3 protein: CASSVGIAGGNNEQFF
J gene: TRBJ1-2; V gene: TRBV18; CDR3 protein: CASSPGRVGGGYTF
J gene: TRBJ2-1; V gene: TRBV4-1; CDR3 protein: CASSQLAGGSYNEQFF
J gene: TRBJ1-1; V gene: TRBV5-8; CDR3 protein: CASSLGFSSFF
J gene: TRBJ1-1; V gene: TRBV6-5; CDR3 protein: CASSYPGTDEAFF
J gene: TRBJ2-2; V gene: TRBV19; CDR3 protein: CASSIKGQGATGELFF
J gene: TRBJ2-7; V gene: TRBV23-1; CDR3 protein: CASSQSTGAGYEQYF
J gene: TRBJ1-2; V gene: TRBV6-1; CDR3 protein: CASSPTKTGVGYTF
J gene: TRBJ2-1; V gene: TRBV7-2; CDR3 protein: CASSSGVVIEQFF
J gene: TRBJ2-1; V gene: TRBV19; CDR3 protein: CASKGLADYNEQFF
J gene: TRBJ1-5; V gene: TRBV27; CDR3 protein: CASSKDRAAQPQHF